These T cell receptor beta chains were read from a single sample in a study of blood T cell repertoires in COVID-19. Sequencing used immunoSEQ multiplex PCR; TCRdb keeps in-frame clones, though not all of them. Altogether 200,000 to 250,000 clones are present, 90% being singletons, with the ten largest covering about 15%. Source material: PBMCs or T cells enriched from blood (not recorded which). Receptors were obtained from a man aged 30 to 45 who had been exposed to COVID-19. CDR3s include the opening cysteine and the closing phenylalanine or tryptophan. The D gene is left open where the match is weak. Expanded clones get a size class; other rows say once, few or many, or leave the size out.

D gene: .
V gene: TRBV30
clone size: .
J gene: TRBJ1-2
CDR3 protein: CAWSTGSYGYTF
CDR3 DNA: TGTGCCTGGTCAACAGGGAGCTATGGCTACACCTTC

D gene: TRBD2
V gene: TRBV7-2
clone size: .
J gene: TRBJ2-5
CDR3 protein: CASSSSGTSETQYF
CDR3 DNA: TGTGCCAGCAGCTCTAGCGGTACTTCAGAGACCCAGTACTTC

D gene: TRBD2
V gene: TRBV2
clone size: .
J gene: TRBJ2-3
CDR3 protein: CASAGTSRTDTQYF
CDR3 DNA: TGTGCCAGCGCCGGGACTAGTCGCACAGATACGCAGTATTTT

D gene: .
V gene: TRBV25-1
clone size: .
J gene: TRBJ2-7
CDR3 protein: CASSDRDSSYEQYF
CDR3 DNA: TGTGCCAGCAGTGACAGGGATTCCTCCTACGAGCAGTACTTC

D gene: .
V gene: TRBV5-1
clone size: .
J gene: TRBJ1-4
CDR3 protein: CASSPQGSTNEKLFF
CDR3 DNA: TGCGCCAGCAGCCCCCAGGGCTCAACTAATGAAAAACTGTTTTTT

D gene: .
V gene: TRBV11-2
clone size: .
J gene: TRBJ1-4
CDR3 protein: CASSLEVRGVGKLFF
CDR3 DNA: TGTGCCAGCAGCTTAGAAGTTCGGGGGGTGGGAAAACTGTTTTTT

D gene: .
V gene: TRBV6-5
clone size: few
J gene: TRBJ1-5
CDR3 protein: CASSQNSNQPQHF
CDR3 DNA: TGTGCCAGCAGTCAAAATAGCAATCAGCCCCAGCATTTT

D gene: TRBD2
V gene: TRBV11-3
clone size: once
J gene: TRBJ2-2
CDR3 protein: CASSYLAGGNTGELFF
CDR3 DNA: TGTGCCAGCAGCTATCTAGCGGGGGGTAACACCGGGGAGCTGTTTTTT

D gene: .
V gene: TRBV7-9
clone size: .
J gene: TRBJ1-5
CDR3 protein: CASTNTGSDQPQHF
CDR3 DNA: TGTGCCAGCACCAACACAGGTAGTGATCAGCCCCAGCATTTT

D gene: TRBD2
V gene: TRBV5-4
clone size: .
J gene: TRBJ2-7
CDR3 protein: CASSSGTNQYEQYF
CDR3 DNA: TGTGCCAGCAGCTCCGGGACTAACCAATACGAGCAGTACTTC

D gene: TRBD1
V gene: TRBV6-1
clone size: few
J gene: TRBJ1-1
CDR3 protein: CASSERGTVEAFF
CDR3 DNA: TGTGCCAGCAGTGAACGGGGGACAGTTGAAGCTTTCTTT

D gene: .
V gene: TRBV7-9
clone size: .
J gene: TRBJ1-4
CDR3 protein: CASSSSEKLFF
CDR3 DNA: TGTGCCAGCAGCTCCTCTGAAAAACTGTTTTTT

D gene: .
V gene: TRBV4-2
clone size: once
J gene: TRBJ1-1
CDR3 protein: CASSQDFYRDEAFF
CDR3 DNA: TGTGCCAGCAGCCAAGATTTTTATCGAGATGAAGCTTTCTTT

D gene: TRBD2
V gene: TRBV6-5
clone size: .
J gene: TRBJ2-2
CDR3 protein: CASSRLAGSIGELFF
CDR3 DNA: TGTGCCAGCAGCCGACTAGCGGGGAGCATCGGGGAGCTGTTTTTT

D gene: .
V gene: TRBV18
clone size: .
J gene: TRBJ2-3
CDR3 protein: CASSPPGAEGSDTQYF
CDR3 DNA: TGTGCCAGCTCACCACCGGGGGCGGAAGGGTCAGATACGCAGTATTTT

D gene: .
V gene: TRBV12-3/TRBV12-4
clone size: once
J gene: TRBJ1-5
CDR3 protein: CASSLGWPQHF
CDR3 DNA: TGTGCCAGCAGTTTGGGCTGGCCCCAGCATTTT

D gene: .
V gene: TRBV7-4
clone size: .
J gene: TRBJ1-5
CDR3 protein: CASSLSKGGATNSNQPQHF
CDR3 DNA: TGTGCCAGCAGCTTAAGTAAAGGGGGAGCAACTAATAGCAATCAGCCCCAGCATTTT

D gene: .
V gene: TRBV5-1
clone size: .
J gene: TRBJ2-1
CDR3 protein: CASSPHLQGRAYNEQFF
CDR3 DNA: TGCGCCAGCAGCCCCCACCTACAGGGACGGGCCTACAATGAGCAGTTCTTC

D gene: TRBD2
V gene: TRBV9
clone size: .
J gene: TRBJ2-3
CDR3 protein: CASSLSGGSTDTQYF
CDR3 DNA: TGTGCCAGCAGCCTTAGCGGGGGGAGCACAGATACGCAGTATTTT

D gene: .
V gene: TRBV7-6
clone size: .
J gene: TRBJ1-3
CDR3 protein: CASSSAGTKGDTIYF
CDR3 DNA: TGTGCCAGCAGCTCTGCCGGGACAAAGGGGGACACCATATATTTT

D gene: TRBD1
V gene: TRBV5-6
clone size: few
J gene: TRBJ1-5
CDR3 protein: CASSLDGTANQPQHF
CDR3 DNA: TGTGCCAGCAGCTTGGATGGGACAGCTAATCAGCCCCAGCATTTT

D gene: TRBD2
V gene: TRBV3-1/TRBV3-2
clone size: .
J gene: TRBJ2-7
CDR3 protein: CASSQVAGGRRNEQYF
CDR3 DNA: TGTGCCAGCAGCCAAGTAGCGGGGGGCCGGAGGAACGAGCAGTACTTC

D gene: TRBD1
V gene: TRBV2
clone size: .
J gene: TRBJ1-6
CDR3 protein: CASRGTVENSPLHF
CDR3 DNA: TGTGCCAGCAGGGGGACAGTGGAAAATTCACCCCTCCACTTT

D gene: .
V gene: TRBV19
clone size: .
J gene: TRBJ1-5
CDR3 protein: CASSIGLDNQPQHF
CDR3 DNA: TGTGCCAGTAGTATAGGACTGGACAATCAGCCCCAGCATTTT

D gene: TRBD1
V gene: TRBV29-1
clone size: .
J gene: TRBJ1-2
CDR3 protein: CSVDRTDNYGYTF
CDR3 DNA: TGCAGCGTGGACAGGACCGATAACTATGGCTACACCTTC

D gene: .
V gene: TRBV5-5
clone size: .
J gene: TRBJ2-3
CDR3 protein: CASSLALSPDTQYF
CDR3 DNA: TGTGCCAGCAGCTTGGCTCTCTCTCCAGATACGCAGTATTTT

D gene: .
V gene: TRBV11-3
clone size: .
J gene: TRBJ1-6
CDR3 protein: CASSLNRLGSPLHF
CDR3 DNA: TGTGCCAGCAGCTTGAACAGGTTGGGTTCACCCCTCCACTTT

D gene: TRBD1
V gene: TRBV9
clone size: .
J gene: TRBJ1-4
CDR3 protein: CASSVASGTGAEKLFF
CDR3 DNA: TGTGCCAGCAGCGTAGCTTCCGGGACAGGGGCTGAAAAACTGTTTTTT

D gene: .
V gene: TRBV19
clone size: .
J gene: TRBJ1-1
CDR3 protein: CASSSGATFGDTEAFF
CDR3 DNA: TGTGCCAGTTCCTCGGGAGCCACCTTTGGAGACACTGAAGCTTTCTTT

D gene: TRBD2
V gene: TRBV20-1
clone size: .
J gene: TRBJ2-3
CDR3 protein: CSASLAGGFTDTQYF
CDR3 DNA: TGCAGTGCTAGTTTAGCGGGGGGTTTCACAGATACGCAGTATTTT

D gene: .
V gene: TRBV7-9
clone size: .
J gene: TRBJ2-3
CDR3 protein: CASSQPARGRTDTQYF
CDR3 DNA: TGTGCCAGCAGTCAACCCGCAAGAGGGCGCACAGATACGCAGTATTTT

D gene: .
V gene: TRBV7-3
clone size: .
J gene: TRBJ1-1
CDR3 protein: CASSYGQNTEAFF
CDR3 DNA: TGTGCCAGCAGCTACGGACAGAACACTGAAGCTTTCTTT

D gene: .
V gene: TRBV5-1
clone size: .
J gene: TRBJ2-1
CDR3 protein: CASSLVANSNNEQFF
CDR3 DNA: TGCGCCAGCAGCTTGGTGGCGAACAGTAACAATGAGCAGTTCTTC

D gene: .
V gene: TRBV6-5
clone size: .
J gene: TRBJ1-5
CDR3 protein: CASSPREYSNQPQHF
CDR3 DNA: TGTGCCAGCAGTCCAAGGGAGTATAGCAATCAGCCCCAGCATTTT

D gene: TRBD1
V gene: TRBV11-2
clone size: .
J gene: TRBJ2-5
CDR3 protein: CASSSWDSQETQYF
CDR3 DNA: TGTGCCAGCAGCTCTTGGGACAGCCAAGAGACCCAGTACTTC

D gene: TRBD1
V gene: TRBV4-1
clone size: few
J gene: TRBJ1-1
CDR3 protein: CASSQERTGREVEAFF
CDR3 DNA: TGCGCCAGCAGCCAAGAGAGGACAGGGAGGGAAGTTGAAGCTTTCTTT

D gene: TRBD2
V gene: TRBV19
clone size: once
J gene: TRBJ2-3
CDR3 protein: CASQTSGSTDTQYF
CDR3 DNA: TGTGCCAGCCAGACTAGCGGCTCCACAGATACGCAGTATTTT

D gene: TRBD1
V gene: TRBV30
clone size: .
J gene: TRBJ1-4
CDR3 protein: CAWRRTGANEKLFF
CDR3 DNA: TGTGCCTGGAGAAGGACAGGCGCTAATGAAAAACTGTTTTTT

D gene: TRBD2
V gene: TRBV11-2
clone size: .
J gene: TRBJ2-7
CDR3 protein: CASSFRGEQDEQYF
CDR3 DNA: TGTGCCAGCAGCTTCCGGGGGGAGCAGGACGAGCAGTACTTC

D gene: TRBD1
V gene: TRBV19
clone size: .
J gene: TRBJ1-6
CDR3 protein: CASSEDRASPLHF
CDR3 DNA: TGTGCCAGTAGTGAGGACAGGGCTTCACCCCTCCACTTT

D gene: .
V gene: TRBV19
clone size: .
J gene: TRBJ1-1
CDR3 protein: CASTGSGPAEAFF
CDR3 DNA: TGTGCCAGTACGGGGAGTGGACCTGCTGAAGCTTTCTTT

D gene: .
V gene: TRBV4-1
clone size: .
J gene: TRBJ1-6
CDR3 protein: CASRLWGQNGDSPLHF
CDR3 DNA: TGCGCCAGCAGGCTATGGGGGCAGAACGGAGATTCACCCCTCCACTTT

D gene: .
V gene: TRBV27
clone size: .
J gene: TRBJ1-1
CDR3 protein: CASSLLGGGMNTEAFF
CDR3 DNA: TGTGCCAGCAGTTTATTGGGAGGAGGGATGAACACTGAAGCTTTCTTT

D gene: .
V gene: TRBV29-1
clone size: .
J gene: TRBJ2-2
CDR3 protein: CSVTGPTPNTGELFF
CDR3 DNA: TGCAGCGTTACAGGCCCAACCCCGAACACCGGGGAGCTGTTTTTT

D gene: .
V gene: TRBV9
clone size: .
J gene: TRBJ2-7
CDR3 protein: CASSVGESTREQYF
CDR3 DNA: TGTGCCAGCAGCGTAGGCGAGAGTACTCGCGAGCAGTACTTC

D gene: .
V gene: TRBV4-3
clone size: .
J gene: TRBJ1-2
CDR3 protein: CASSQGTANYGYTF
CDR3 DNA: TGCGCCAGCAGCCAAGGGACAGCTAACTATGGCTACACCTTC

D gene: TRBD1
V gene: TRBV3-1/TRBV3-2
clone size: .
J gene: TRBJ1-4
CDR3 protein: CASSHRTGGEKLFF
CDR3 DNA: TGTGCCAGCAGCCATCGGACAGGAGGGGAAAAACTGTTTTTT

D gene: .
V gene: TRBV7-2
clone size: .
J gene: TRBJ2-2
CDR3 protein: CASSPSTPGGGELFF
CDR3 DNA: TGTGCCAGCAGCCCCTCGACACCTGGTGGGGGGGAGCTGTTTTTT

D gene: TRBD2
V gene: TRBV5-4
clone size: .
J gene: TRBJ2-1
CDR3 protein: CASSRSGVGSYNEQFF
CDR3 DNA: TGTGCCAGCAGCCGAAGCGGGGTTGGGTCCTACAATGAGCAGTTCTTC

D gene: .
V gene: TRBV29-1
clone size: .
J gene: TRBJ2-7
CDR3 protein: CSVSETGSTMQYF
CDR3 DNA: TGCAGCGTGAGCGAGACAGGATCTACGATGCAGTACTTC

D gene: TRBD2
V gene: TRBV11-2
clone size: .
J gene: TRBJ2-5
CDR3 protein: CASSLVGTSQETQYF
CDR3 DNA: TGTGCCAGCAGCTTAGTGGGGACTAGCCAAGAGACCCAGTACTTC

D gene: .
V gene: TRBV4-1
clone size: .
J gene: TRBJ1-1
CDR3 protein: CASSQDSRGFGTEAFF
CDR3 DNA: TGCGCCAGCAGCCAAGATTCTAGGGGTTTTGGCACTGAAGCTTTCTTT

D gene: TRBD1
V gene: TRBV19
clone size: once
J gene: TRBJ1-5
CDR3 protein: CASNNRGGNQPQHF
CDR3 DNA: TGTGCCAGTAATAACAGGGGTGGCAATCAGCCCCAGCATTTT

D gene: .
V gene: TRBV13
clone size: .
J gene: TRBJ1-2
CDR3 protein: CASSLGGQGLGYTF
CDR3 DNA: TGTGCCAGCAGCTTAGGCGGGCAGGGTCTTGGCTACACCTTC

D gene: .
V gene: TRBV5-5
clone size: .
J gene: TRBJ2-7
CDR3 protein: CASSLVGALGEQYF
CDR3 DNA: TGTGCCAGCAGCTTGGTGGGAGCGCTAGGAGAGCAGTACTTC

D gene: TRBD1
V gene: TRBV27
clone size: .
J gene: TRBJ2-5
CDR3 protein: CASSSRTGLQEYF
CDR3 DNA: TGTGCCAGCAGTTCTCGGACAGGTCTTCAGGAGTACTTC

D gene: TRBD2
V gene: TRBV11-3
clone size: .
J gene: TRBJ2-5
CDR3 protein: CASSPSRGGWGIETQYF
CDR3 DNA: TGTGCCAGCAGCCCCAGCCGGGGGGGTTGGGGAATTGAGACCCAGTACTTC